One sample yielded the 9 T cell receptor beta chains listed below, sequenced in a study of early T cells in non-severe SARS-CoV-2 infection. MiXCR, applied by TCRdb to the 5' RACE reads, yields one record per CDR3 protein. Of roughly 31,000 distinct CDR3 sequences in the sample, about 4.2% were seen once. Sequenced input: whole blood. The receptors derive from an adult who was a healthcare worker with PCR-confirmed SARS-CoV-2 infection or an uninfected control (not recorded which).

This clonotype occurred a few times. The CDR3 DNA follows: TGTGCCAGCTCCCCCTACTCCGGCTCCTACGAGCAGTACTTC. It is translated as CASSPYSGSYEQYF. The chain has TRBV18 and TRBJ2-7; D not resolved. The length of the CDR3 is 14 residues. Trimming left V 6 bases short and J 0 bases short, with 12 bases between. Germline CDR1 and CDR2: KGHSH and LQKENI.

The J gene is TRBJ1-4, the V gene TRBV5-1; D is unclear. The CDR3 sequence is 14 residues long. Germline lookup yields CDR1 SGHRS and CDR2 YFSETQ. V dropped 2 bases and J dropped 8 bases, with 13 bases sitting between them. The CDR3 sequence: CASSFGSMGEKLFF. The CDR3 DNA sequence: TGCGCCAGCAGCTTCGGCAGCATGGGAGAAAAACTGTTTTTT.

This clonotype was counted only a few times. V gene TRBV10-3 combines with J gene TRBJ2-7; D is ambiguous. Germline V gives CDR1 ENHRY, CDR2 SYGVKD. The V and J ends lost 0 bases and 10 bases respectively, with 10 bases between them. CDR3 size: 12 residues. In DNA, the CDR3 is TGTGCCATCAGTGAGTCGGGTCAAGACCAGTACTTC. Encoded protein: CAISESGQDQYF.

This clonotype was counted a few times. The chain is built from TRBV29-1 and TRBJ2-3, with TRBD2 identical over 7 bases. With V trimmed by 3 bases and J by 4 bases, 10 bases remained unmatched. This CDR3 has 15 residues. Germline V gene data show CDR1 as SQVTM and CDR2 as ANQGSEA. The CDR3 sequence: CSVEPGGFGSDTQYF. CDR3 coding DNA: TGCAGCGTTGAGCCGGGGGGTTTTGGGTCAGATACGCAGTATTTT.

This clonotype was observed many times. This chain uses TRBV28 with TRBJ2-5, with unresolved D. The germline CDR1 and CDR2 sequences are MDHEN and SYDVKM. V lost 7 bases, J lost 5 bases, and 8 bases lay in between. The CDR3 extends over 11 amino acids. The chain's CDR3 is CASTRKETQYF. The CDR3 nucleotides are TGTGCCAGCACCAGGAAGGAGACCCAGTACTTC.

This clonotype came up many times. The rearrangement joins TRBV11-1 to TRBJ2-2, with D possibly being TRBD1 (5 bases). Germline V CDR1 and CDR2: SGHAT, FQDESV (reference sequence). CDR3 length equals 15 residues. V lost 1 base to trimming and J lost 0 bases, with 6 bases between them. CDR3 loop: CASSLVTANTGELFF. The CDR3 DNA reads as TGTGCCAGCAGCTTAGTGACAGCGAACACCGGGGAGCTGTTTTTT.

The chain is built from TRBV18 and TRBJ2-7, with TRBD2 matching over 8 bases. CDR1 and CDR2 (germline): KGHSH, LQKENI. Trimming cost V 4 bases and J 3 bases; bases outside gene matches: 5. CDR3 length: 14 amino acids. The CDR3 is CASSRLAGFYEQYF. CDR3 DNA sequence: TGTGCCAGCTCACGCCTAGCGGGTTTCTACGAGCAGTACTTC.

This clonotype was picked up many times. This chain uses TRBV20-1 with TRBJ2-3; D perhaps matches TRBD2 (5 bases). This CDR3 has 14 residues. CDR1 DFQATT and CDR2 SNEGSKA come from the germline V gene (reference sequence). The ends were cut back, 0 bases at V and 2 bases at J, with 9 bases in the middle. The CDR3 region has the DNA TGCAGTGCTAGAGATGGAGGTTTCACAGATACGCAGTATTTT. Amino acid sequence: CSARDGGFTDTQYF.

This clonotype appeared many times. This chain joins TRBV10-3 and TRBJ1-1; perhaps TRBD1 as D (5 bases). Germline CDR1 and CDR2: ENHRY and SYGVKD. V was trimmed by 2 bases and J by 4 bases, leaving 14 bases between them. The CDR3 totals 15 residues. The CDR3 DNA sequence: TGTGCCATCAGTGAGAATCAGGGAGTCGGCACTGAAGCTTTCTTT. This translates into CAISENQGVGTEAFF.